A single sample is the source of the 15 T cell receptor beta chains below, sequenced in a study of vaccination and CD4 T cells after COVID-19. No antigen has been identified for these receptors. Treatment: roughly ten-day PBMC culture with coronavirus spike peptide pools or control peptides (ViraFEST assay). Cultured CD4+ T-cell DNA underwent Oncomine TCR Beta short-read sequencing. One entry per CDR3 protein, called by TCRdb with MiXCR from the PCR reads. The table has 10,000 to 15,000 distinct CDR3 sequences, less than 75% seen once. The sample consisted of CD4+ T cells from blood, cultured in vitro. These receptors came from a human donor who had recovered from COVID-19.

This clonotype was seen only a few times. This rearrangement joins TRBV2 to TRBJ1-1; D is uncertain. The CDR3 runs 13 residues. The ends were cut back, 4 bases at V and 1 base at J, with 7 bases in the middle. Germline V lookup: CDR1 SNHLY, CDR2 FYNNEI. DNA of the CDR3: TGTGCCAGCAGTGGGGGTCGGAACACTGAAGCTTTCTTT. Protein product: CASSGGRNTEAFF.

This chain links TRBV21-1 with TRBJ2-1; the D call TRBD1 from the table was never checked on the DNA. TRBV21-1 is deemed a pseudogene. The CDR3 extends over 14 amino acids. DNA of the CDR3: TGTGCCAGCAGCAAATCCCTGTCGGGCTGTGAGCAGTTCTTC. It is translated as CASSKSLSGCEQFF.

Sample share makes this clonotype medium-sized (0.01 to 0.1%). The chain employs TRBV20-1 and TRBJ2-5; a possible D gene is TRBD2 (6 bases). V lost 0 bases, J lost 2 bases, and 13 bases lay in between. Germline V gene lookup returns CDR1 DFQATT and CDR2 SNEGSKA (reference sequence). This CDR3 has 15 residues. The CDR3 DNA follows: TGCAGTGCTAGAGATCAGAGACTAGTTCAAGAGACCCAGTACTTC. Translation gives CSARDQRLVQETQYF.

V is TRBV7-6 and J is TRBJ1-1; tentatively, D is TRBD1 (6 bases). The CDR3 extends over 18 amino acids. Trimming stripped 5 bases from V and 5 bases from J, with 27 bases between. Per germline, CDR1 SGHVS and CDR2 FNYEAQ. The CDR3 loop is CASSPRLVGGRGKTEAFF. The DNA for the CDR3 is TGTGCCAGCAGCCCCCGTTTGGTAGGGGGAAGGGGGAAGACTGAAGCTTTCTTT.

DNA for the CDR3: TGCGCCAGCAGCTTGCTAGCGGGTTTGAACACCGGGGAGCTGTTTTTT. Translation gives CASSLLAGLNTGELFF. The chain uses TRBV5-1 and TRBJ2-2, with TRBD2 matching over 8 bases. Trimming removed 1 base from V and 1 base from J; junction bases left unmatched: 3. This CDR3 has 16 amino acids. The germline V gene encodes CDR1 SGHRS and CDR2 YFSETQ.

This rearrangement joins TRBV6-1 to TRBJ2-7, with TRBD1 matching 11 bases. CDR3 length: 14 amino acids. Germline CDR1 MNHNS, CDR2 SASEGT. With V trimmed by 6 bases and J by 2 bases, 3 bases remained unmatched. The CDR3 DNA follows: TGTGCCAGCAGGCGGACAGGGGGCGCCTACGAGCAGTACTTC. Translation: CASRRTGGAYEQYF.

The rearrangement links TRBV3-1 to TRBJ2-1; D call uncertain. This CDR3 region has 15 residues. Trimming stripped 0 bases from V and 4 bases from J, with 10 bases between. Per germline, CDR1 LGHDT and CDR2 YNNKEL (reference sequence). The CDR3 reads CASSQDVRAYNEQFF. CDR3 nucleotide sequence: TGTGCCAGCAGCCAAGACGTAAGGGCGTACAATGAGCAGTTCTTC.

The CDR3 DNA reads as TGTGCCAGCAGCTTTGGTCATCGGACGGGGAACACTGAAGCTTTCTTT. Its protein is CASSFGHRTGNTEAFF. V gene TRBV7-2 combines with J gene TRBJ1-1; no clear D gene. V was shortened by 3 bases and J by 1 base, with 15 bases between the two germline ends. This CDR3 contains 16 residues. In germline, CDR1 is SGHTA, CDR2 FQGNSA.

Here the CDR3 DNA reads TGTGCCAGCAGTGAAGGGCGTCAAGAGACCCAGTACTTC. Its translation: CASSEGRQETQYF. The V call is TRBV2, the J call TRBJ2-5; D is unclear. The germline CDR1 and CDR2 sequences are SNHLY and FYNNEI. This CDR3 contains 13 residues. The germline V and J ends were trimmed by 1 base and 2 bases, with 5 bases remaining between them.

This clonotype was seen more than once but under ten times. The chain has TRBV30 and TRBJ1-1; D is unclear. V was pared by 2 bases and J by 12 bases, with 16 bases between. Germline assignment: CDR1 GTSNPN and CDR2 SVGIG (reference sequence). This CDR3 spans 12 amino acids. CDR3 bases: TGTGCCTGGAGTATCCATGCCCCGGTCTCTTTCTTT. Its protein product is CAWSIHAPVSFF.

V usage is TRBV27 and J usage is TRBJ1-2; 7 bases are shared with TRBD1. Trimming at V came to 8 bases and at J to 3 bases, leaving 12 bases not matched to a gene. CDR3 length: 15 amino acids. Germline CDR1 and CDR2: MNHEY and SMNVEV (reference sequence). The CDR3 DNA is TGTGCCAGCCGCACTACAACAGGGGAATACTATGGCTACACCTTC. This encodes CASRTTTGEYYGYTF.

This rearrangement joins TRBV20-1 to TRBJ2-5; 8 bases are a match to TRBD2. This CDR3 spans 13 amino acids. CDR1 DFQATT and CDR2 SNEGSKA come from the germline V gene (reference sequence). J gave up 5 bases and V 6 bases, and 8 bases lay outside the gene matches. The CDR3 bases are TGCAGTGCCGGGGGGGGGCGTACGGAGACCCAGTACTTC. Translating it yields CSAGGGRTETQYF.

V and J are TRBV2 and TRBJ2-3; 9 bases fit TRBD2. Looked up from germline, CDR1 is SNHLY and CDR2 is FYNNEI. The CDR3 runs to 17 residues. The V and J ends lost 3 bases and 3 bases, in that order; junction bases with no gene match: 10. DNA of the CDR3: TGTGCCAGCAGTGAGGATAGCGGGAGTAAGGGAACAGATACGCAGTATTTT. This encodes CASSEDSGSKGTDTQYF.

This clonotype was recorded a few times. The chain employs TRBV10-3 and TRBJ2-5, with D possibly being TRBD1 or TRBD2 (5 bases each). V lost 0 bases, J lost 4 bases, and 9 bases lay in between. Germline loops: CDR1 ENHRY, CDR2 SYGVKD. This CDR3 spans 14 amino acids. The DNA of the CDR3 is TGTGCCATCAGTGAGTCGGGGACCCCAGAGACCCAGTACTTC. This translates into CAISESGTPETQYF.

For the CDR3, the DNA is TGTGCCAGCAGCTTGGAGCAGGGTGGTAGGGCCAACGTCCTGACTTTC. Amino acids: CASSLEQGGRANVLTF. V and J are TRBV5-4 and TRBJ2-6, with D possibly matching TRBD1 (5 bases). Trimming cost V 0 bases and J 5 bases, with 12 bases left between them. Germline V gives CDR1 SGHNT, CDR2 YYREEE (reference sequence). The CDR3 length is 16 residues.